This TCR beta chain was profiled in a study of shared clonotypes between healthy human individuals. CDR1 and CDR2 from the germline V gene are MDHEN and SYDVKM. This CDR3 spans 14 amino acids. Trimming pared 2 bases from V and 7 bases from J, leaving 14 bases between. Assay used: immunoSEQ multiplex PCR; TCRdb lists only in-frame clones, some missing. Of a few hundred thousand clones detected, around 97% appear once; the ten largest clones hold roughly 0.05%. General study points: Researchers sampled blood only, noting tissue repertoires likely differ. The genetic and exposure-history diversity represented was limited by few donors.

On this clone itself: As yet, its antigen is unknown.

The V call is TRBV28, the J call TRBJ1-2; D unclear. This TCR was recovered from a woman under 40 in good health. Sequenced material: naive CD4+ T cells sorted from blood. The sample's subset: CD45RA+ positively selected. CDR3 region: CASSLGQVGPGYTF. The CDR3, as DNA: TGTGCCAGCAGTTTAGGGCAGGTTGGGCCTGGCTACACCTTC.